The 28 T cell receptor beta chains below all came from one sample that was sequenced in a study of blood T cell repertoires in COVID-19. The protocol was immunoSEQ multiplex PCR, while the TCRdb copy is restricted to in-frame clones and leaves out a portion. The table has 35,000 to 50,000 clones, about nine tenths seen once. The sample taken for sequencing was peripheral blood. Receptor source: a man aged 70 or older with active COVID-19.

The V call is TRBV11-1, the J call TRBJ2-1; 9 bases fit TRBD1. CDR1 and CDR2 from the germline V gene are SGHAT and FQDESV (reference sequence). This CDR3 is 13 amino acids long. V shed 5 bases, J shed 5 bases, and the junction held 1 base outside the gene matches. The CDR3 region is CASSRTGDNEQFF. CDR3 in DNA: TGTGCCAGCAGCAGGACAGGGGACAATGAGCAGTTCTTC. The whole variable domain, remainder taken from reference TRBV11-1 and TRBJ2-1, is EAEVAQSPRYKITEKSQAVAFWCDPISGHATLYWYRQILGQGPELLVQFQDESVVDDSQLPKDRFSAERLKGVDSTLKIQPAELGDSAMYLCASSRTGDNEQFFGPGTRLTVL.

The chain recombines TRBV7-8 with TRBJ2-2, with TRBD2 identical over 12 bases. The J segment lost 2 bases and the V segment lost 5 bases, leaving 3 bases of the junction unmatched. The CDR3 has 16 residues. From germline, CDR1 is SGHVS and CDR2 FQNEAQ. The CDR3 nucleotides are TGTGCCAGCAGCAGACTAGCGGGGGTAAACACCGGGGAGCTGTTTTTT. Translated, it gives CASSRLAGVNTGELFF.

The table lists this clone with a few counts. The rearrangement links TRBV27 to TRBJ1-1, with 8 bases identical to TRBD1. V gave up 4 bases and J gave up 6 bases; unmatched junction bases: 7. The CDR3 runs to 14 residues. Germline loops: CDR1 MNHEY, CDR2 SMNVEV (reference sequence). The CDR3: CASSSRQGPPEAFF. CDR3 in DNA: TGTGCCAGCAGTTCCCGACAGGGGCCCCCTGAAGCTTTCTTT.

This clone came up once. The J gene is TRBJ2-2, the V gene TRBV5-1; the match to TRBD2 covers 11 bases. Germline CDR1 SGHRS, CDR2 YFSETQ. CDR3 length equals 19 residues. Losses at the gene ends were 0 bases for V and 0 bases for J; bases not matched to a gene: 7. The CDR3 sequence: CASSLAAIAGGTNTGELFF. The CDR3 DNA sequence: TGCGCCAGCAGCTTGGCCGCGATAGCGGGGGGGACGAACACCGGGGAGCTGTTTTTT.

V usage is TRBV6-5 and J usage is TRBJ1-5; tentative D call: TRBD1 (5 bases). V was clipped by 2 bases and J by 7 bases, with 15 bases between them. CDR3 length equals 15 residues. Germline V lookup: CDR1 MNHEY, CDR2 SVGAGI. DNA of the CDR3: TGTGCCAGCAGTTACACGAACAACGGGGGGCAGCCCCAGCATTTT. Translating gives CASSYTNNGGQPQHF.

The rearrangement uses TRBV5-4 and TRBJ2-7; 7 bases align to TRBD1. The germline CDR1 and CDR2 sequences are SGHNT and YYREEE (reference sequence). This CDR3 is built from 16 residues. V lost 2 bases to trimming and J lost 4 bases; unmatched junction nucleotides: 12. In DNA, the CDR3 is TGTGCCAGCAGCTTAGGGGGACAGACGGGTAGGTACGAGCAGTACTTC. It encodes CASSLGGQTGRYEQYF.

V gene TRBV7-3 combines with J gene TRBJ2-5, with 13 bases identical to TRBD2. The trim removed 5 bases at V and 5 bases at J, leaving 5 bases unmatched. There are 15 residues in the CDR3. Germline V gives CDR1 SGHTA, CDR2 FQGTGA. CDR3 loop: CASSPTSGGRETQYF. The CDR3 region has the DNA TGTGCCAGCAGCCCGACTAGCGGGGGGCGGGAGACCCAGTACTTC.

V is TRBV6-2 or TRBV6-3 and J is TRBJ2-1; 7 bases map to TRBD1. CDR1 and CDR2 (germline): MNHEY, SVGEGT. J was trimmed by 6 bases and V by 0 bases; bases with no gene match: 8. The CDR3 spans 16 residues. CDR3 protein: CASSYSRTGESNEQFF. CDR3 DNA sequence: TGTGCCAGCAGTTACTCTCGAACAGGGGAGTCCAATGAGCAGTTCTTC.

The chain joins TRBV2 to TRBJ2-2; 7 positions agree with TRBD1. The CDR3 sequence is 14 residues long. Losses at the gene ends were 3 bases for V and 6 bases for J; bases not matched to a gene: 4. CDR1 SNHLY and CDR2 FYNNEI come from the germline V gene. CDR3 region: CASSEYRGAGELFF. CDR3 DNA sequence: TGTGCCAGCAGTGAGTACAGGGGCGCCGGGGAGCTGTTTTTT.

In nucleotides, the CDR3 is TGCGCCAGCAGCCAAGATCCAGACAGGACTAGCACAGATACGCAGTATTTT. Residues: CASSQDPDRTSTDTQYF. The chain recombines TRBV4-3 with TRBJ2-3; maybe TRBD1 (6 bases). The germline V and J ends were trimmed by 0 bases and 0 bases, with 13 bases remaining between them. Germline assignment: CDR1 LGHNA and CDR2 YSLEER. The CDR3 has 17 residues.

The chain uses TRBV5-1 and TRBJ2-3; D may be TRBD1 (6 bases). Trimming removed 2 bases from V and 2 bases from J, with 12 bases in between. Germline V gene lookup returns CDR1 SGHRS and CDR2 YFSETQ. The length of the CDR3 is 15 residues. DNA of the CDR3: TGCGCCAGCAGCTTTCAGGGGAGCTCCACAGATACGCAGTATTTT. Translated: CASSFQGSSTDTQYF. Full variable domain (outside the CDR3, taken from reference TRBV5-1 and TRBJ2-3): KAGVTQTPRYLIKTRGQQVTLSCSPISGHRSVSWYQQTPGQGLQFLFEYFSETQRNKGNFPGRFSGRQFSNSRSEMNVSTLELGDSALYLCASSFQGSSTDTQYFGPGTRLTVL.

CDR3 sequence reads: CASSPRRDRANTEAFF. The DNA for the CDR3 is TGTGCCAGCAGCCCACGACGGGACAGAGCTAACACTGAAGCTTTCTTT. V gene TRBV9 combines with J gene TRBJ1-1; TRBD1 agrees at 7 bases. Germline trimming cut 4 bases from V and 2 bases from J; bases unmatched to any gene: 11. CDR3 length: 16 amino acids. CDR1 is SGDLS and CDR2 is YYNGEE in the germline V gene.

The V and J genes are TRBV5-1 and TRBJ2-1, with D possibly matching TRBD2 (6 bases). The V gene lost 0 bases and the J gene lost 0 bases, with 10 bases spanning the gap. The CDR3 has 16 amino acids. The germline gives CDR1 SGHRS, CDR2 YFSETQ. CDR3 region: CASSLAGSGSYNEQFF. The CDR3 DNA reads TGCGCCAGCAGCTTGGCGGGTAGCGGCTCCTACAATGAGCAGTTCTTC.

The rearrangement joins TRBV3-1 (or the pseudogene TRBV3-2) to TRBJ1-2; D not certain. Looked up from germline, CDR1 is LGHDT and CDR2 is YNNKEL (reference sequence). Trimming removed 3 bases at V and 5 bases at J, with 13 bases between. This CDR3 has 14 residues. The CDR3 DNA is TGTGCCAGCAGCCAGAGCGGGAAACTATATGGCTACACCTTC. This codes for CASSQSGKLYGYTF.

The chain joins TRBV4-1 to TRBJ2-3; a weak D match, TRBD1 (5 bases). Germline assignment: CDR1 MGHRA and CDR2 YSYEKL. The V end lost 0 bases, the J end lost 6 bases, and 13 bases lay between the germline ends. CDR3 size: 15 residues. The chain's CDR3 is CASSQEGRISDTQYF. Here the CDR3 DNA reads TGCGCCAGCAGCCAAGAGGGGCGGATTAGCGATACGCAGTATTTT.

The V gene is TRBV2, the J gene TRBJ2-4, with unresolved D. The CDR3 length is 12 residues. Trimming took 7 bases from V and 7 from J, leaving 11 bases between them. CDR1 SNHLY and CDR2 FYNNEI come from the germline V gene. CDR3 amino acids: CASKEWVNIQYF. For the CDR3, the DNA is TGTGCCAGCAAGGAGTGGGTGAACATTCAGTACTTC. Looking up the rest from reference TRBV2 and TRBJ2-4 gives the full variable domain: EPEVTQTPSHQVTQMGQEVILRCVPISNHLYFYWYRQILGQKVEFLVSFYNNEISEKSEIFDDQFSVERPDGSNFTLKIRSTKLEDSAMYFCASKEWVNIQYFGAGTRLSVL.

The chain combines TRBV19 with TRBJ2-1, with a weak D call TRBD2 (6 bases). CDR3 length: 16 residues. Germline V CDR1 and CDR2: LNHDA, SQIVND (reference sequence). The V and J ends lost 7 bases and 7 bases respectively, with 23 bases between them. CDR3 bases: TGTGCCAGTACCCCATATGCGGGGATTATTTATAATGAGCAGTTCTTC. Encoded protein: CASTPYAGIIYNEQFF.

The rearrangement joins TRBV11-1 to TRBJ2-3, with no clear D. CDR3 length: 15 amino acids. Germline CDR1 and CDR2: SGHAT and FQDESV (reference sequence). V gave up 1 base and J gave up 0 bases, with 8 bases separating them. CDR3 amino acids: CASSLVSGSTDTQYF. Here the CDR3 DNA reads TGTGCCAGCAGCTTAGTTTCCGGGAGCACAGATACGCAGTATTTT.

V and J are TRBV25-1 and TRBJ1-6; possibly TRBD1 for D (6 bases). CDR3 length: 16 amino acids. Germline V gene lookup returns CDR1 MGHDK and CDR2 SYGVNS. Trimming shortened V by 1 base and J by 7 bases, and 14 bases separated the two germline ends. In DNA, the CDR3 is TGTGCCAGCAGTGAATTGTTGGGGGCTGGAAATTCACCCCTCCACTTT. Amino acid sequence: CASSELLGAGNSPLHF.

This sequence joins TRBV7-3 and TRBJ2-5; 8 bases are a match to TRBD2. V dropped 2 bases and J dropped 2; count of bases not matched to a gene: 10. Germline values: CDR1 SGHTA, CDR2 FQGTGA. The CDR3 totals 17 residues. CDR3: CASSLSPVGGGQETQYF. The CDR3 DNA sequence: TGTGCCAGCAGCTTATCCCCCGTAGGCGGGGGGCAAGAGACCCAGTACTTC.

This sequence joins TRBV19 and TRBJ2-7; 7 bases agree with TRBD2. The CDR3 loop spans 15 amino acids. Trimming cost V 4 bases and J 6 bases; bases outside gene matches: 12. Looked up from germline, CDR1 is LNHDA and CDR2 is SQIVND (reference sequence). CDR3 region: CASSNTGGALFEQYF. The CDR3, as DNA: TGTGCCAGTAGTAACACGGGGGGTGCTTTATTCGAGCAGTACTTC.

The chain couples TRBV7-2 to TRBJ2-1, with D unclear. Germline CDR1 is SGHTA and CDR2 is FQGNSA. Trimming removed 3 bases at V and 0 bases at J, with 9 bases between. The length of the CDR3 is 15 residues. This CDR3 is CASSLGSPSYNEQFF. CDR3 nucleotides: TGTGCCAGCAGCTTGGGCAGTCCCTCCTACAATGAGCAGTTCTTC.

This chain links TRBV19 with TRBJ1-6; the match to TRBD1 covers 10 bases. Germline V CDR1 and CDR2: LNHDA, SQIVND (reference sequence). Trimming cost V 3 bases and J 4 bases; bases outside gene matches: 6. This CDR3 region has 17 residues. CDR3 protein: CASSIGQGGSYNSPLHF. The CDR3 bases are TGTGCCAGTAGTATCGGACAGGGGGGATCTTATAATTCACCCCTCCACTTT.

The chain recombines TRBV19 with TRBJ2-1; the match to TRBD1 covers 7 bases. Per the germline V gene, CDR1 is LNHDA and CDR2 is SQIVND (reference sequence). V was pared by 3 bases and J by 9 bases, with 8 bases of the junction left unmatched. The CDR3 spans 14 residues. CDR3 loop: CASSIVGTDTEQFF. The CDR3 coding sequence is TGTGCCAGTAGTATTGTCGGGACAGACACTGAGCAGTTCTTC. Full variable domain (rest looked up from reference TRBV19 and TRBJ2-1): DGGITQSPKYLFRKEGQNVTLSCEQNLNHDAMYWYRQDPGQGLRLIYYSQIVNDFQKGDIAEGYSVSREKKESFPLTVTSAQKNPTAFYLCASSIVGTDTEQFFGPGTRLTVL.

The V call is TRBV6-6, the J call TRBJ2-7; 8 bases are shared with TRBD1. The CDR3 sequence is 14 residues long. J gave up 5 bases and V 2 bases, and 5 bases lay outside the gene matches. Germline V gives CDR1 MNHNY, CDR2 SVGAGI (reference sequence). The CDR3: CASSYRGTGDEQYF. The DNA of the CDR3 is TGTGCCAGCAGTTACCGGGGGACAGGCGACGAGCAGTACTTC.

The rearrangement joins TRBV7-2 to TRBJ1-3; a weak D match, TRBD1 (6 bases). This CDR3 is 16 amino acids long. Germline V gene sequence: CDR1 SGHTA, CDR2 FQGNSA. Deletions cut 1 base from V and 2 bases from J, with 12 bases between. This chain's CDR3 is CASSLGYRATGNTIYF. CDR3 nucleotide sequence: TGTGCCAGCAGCTTAGGGTACAGGGCCACTGGAAACACCATATATTTT.

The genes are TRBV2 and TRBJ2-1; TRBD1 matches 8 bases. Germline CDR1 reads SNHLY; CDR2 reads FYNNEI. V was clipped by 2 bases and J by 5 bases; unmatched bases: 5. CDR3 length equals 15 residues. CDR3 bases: TGTGCCAGCAGTGAAATCGGGACAGGTGACAATGAGCAGTTCTTC. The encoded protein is CASSEIGTGDNEQFF.

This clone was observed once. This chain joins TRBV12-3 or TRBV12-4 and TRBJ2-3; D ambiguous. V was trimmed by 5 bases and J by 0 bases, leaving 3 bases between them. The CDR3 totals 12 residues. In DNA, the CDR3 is TGTGCCAGCAGTCCTAGCACAGATACGCAGTATTTT. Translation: CASSPSTDTQYF.